Presented here are 25 T cell receptor beta chains from one specimen sequenced in a study of Ad26.COV2.S vaccination and SARS-CoV-2 variants. Profiled with immunoSEQ multiplex PCR; TCRdb holds only in-frame clones, not every one. The data contain hundreds of thousands of clones, 75% to 90% of them singletons. Treatment described: around 19 received Ad26.COV2.S at low or high dose, single or two shots; about 5 received placebo; per-sample allocation not given. At day 63 after the first vaccine or placebo injection, samples were drawn. Here the sequenced sample was peripheral blood, taken in a trial of Ad26.COV2.S vaccine versus placebo. These receptors all come from a person between 18 and 65 years old who received the Ad26.COV2.S COVID-19 vaccine or a placebo.

V gene TRBV5-5 combines with J gene TRBJ1-4; D might be TRBD1 (5 bases). The V end was cut by 0 bases, the J end by 8 bases, with 17 bases between. There are 16 residues in the CDR3. Germline assignment: CDR1 SGHKS and CDR2 YYEKEE (reference sequence). The CDR3 protein is CASSLAMWAGDEKLFF. CDR3 sequence (DNA): TGTGCCAGCAGCTTGGCCATGTGGGCGGGGGACGAAAAACTGTTTTTT.

This sequence joins TRBV28 and TRBJ1-5; 8 positions agree with TRBD1. The V and J ends lost 3 bases and 2 bases, in that order; junction bases with no gene match: 3. The germline V gene encodes CDR1 MDHEN and CDR2 SYDVKM. This CDR3 spans 15 amino acids. CDR3 region: CASSFPGQGNQPQHF. CDR3 nucleotide sequence: TGTGCCAGCAGTTTCCCGGGACAGGGCAATCAGCCCCAGCATTTT.

The gene calls are TRBV7-8 and TRBJ1-3; D remains ambiguous. CDR1 SGHVS and CDR2 FQNEAQ come from the germline V gene. V was clipped by 5 bases and J by 2 bases, with 10 bases between them. The CDR3 is made up of 14 amino acids. The chain's CDR3 is CASSQSGTGNTIYF. DNA for the CDR3: TGTGCCAGCAGCCAATCAGGAACTGGAAACACCATATATTTT.

The chain carries TRBV28 and TRBJ2-2, with 9 bases identical to TRBD1. Germline V gene sequence: CDR1 MDHEN, CDR2 SYDVKM. The ends lost 5 bases at V and 7 bases at J; junction bases unmatched: 11. The CDR3 length is 16 residues. CDR3 loop: CASSPRTGVFGGELFF. The CDR3 nucleotides are TGTGCCAGCAGTCCTCGGACAGGGGTTTTTGGCGGGGAGCTGTTTTTT. Full variable domain (missing parts from reference TRBV28 and TRBJ2-2): DVKVTQSSRYLVKRTGEKVFLECVQDMDHENMFWYRQDPGLGLRLIYFSYDVKMKEKGDIPEGYSVSREKKERFSLILESASTNQTSMYLCASSPRTGVFGGELFFGEGSRLTVL.

The V and J genes are TRBV19 and TRBJ2-5; D remains unclear. Germline V gene lookup returns CDR1 LNHDA and CDR2 SQIVND (reference sequence). The CDR3 length is 13 residues. Trimming stripped 1 base from V and 4 bases from J, with 7 bases between. CDR3 in amino acids: CASSIGVSETQYF. In nucleotides, the CDR3 is TGTGCCAGTAGTATAGGGGTATCAGAGACCCAGTACTTC.

The gene calls are TRBV6-2 or TRBV6-3 and TRBJ1-3, with a possible D match to TRBD1 (5 bases). The CDR3 runs to 15 residues. The germline V and J ends were trimmed by 2 bases and 4 bases, with 12 bases remaining between them. CDR1 and CDR2 (germline): MNHEY, SVGEGT. The CDR3 region has the DNA TGTGCCAGCAGTTACCTGGGGGTATCCGGAAACACCATATATTTT. Translation: CASSYLGVSGNTIYF.

This sequence joins TRBV11-3 and TRBJ2-1; tentatively, D is TRBD2 (5 bases). The CDR3 sequence is 15 residues long. Trimming left V 1 base short and J 3 bases short, with 10 bases between. Germline assignment: CDR1 SGHNT and CDR2 YENEEA. CDR3: CASSLGAGLYNEQFF. CDR3 bases: TGTGCCAGCAGCTTAGGGGCGGGTCTCTACAATGAGCAGTTCTTC.

V gene TRBV3-1 (or the pseudogene TRBV3-2) combines with J gene TRBJ1-1; TRBD1 might be the D (5 bases). This CDR3 contains 14 residues. Trimming stripped 2 bases from V and 4 bases from J, with 11 bases between. Germline values: CDR1 LGHDT, CDR2 YNNKEL (reference sequence). The CDR3 sequence is CASSQLTGGTEAFF. CDR3 in DNA: TGTGCCAGCAGCCAATTAACTGGGGGCACTGAAGCTTTCTTT.

This rearrangement joins TRBV18 to TRBJ1-5; D ambiguous. Looked up from germline, CDR1 is KGHSH and CDR2 is LQKENI. The CDR3 covers 15 residues. Trimming cost V 0 bases and J 3 bases, with 9 bases left between them. CDR3 nucleotides: TGTGCCAGCTCACCACCGAAGACATACAATCAGCCCCAGCATTTT. Protein: CASSPPKTYNQPQHF.

The rearrangement joins TRBV2 to TRBJ1-5; no definite D call. Germline assignment: CDR1 SNHLY and CDR2 FYNNEI. V shed 6 bases and J shed 1 base, with 10 bases lying between them. The CDR3 runs 14 residues. This CDR3 is CASRAGRSNQPQHF. The CDR3 DNA reads as TGTGCCAGCAGGGCGGGAAGGAGCAATCAGCCCCAGCATTTT.

CDR3 sequence: CASSYYGTGELFF. The CDR3 DNA reads as TGTGCCAGCAGTTACTACGGCACCGGGGAGCTGTTTTTT. The chain uses TRBV6-6 and TRBJ2-2; D is undetermined. Germline V gene sequence: CDR1 MNHNY, CDR2 SVGAGI (reference sequence). Trimming removed 1 base at V and 4 bases at J, with 4 bases between. This CDR3 comprises 13 residues.

The genes are TRBV7-6 and TRBJ2-5; D is unresolved. V was cut by 0 bases and J by 5 bases, with 4 bases left in between. Germline V gene sequence: CDR1 SGHVS, CDR2 FNYEAQ. CDR3 length: 12 residues. CDR3 protein: CASSLAAETQYF. The CDR3 DNA sequence: TGTGCCAGCAGCTTAGCGGCGGAGACCCAGTACTTC.

The chain employs TRBV11-1 and TRBJ2-3, with a weak D call TRBD2 (5 bases). Germline-derived CDR1 and CDR2 are SGHAT and FQDESV (reference sequence). This CDR3 spans 16 amino acids. Between the trimmed V and J ends, which lost 2 bases and 1 base, there was a span of 13 bases. CDR3 sequence: CASSLNRGVGTDTQYF. The CDR3 nucleotides are TGTGCCAGCAGCTTAAATCGGGGAGTTGGCACAGATACGCAGTATTTT.

Only a few counts were recorded for this clone. J is TRBJ2-1 and V is TRBV19, with D perhaps TRBD2 (6 bases). The CDR3 loop spans 18 amino acids. Trimming removed 0 bases at V and 7 bases at J, with 22 bases between. CDR1 LNHDA and CDR2 SQIVND come from the germline V gene (reference sequence). This chain's CDR3 is CASSIEVPGTAGMNEQFF. The CDR3 DNA is TGTGCCAGTAGTATAGAAGTCCCCGGGACTGCAGGGATGAATGAGCAGTTCTTC.

This rearrangement joins TRBV27 to TRBJ2-7; TRBD1 agrees at 9 bases. Trimming took 10 bases from V and 2 from J; bases not matched to a gene: 3. CDR1 and CDR2 (germline): MNHEY, SMNVEV (reference sequence). The CDR3 has 12 residues. In DNA, the CDR3 is TGTGCCACGCGACAGGGGGCCTACGAGCAGTACTTC. Its protein product is CATRQGAYEQYF.

The rearrangement links TRBV28 to TRBJ2-5; possible D gene TRBD2, 6 bases. CDR3 length: 17 residues. Germline V CDR1 and CDR2: MDHEN, SYDVKM. V shed 3 bases and J shed 5 bases, with 22 bases lying between them. CDR3 residues: CASSFHRWGAGRETQYF. CDR3 bases: TGTGCCAGCAGTTTCCACCGCTGGGGCGCGGGGAGGGAGACCCAGTACTTC.

The gene calls are TRBV13 and TRBJ1-1; D is possibly TRBD1 (6 bases). V gave up 4 bases and J gave up 3 bases, with 15 bases separating them. CDR3 size: 15 residues. Germline CDR1 reads PRHDT; CDR2 reads FYEKMQ (reference sequence). The CDR3 nucleotides are TGTGCCAGCAGCTACGGACAGCCGCTACACACTGAAGCTTTCTTT. This translates into CASSYGQPLHTEAFF.

This chain links TRBV5-5 with TRBJ2-3; D unresolved. There are 14 residues in the CDR3. CDR1 SGHKS and CDR2 YYEKEE come from the germline V gene (reference sequence). V was cut by 4 bases and J by 2 bases, with 11 bases left in between. The CDR3 DNA sequence: TGTGCCAGCAGCCCCGGGCAGCCCACAGATACGCAGTATTTT. It is translated as CASSPGQPTDTQYF. Complete variable domain (other parts from reference TRBV5-5 and TRBJ2-3): DAGVTQSPTHLIKTRGQQVTLRCSPISGHKSVSWYQQVLGQGPQFIFQYYEKEERGRGNFPDRFSARQFPNYSSELNVNALLLGDSALYLCASSPGQPTDTQYFGPGTRLTVL.

The chain is built from TRBV7-9 and TRBJ2-1; 8 nucleotides align to TRBD2. The CDR3 covers 16 residues. J was trimmed by 4 bases and V by 1 base; bases with no gene match: 6. Looked up from germline, CDR1 is SEHNR and CDR2 is FQNEAQ (reference sequence). CDR3 DNA: TGTGCCAGCAGCTTAGTTTTGGGACTAGTGTACAATGAGCAGTTCTTC. It is translated as CASSLVLGLVYNEQFF. The variable domain in full, with the rest retrieved from reference TRBV7-9 and TRBJ2-1, is DTGVSQNPRHKITKRGQNVTFRCDPISEHNRLYWYRQTLGQGPEFLTYFQNEAQLEKSRLLSDRFSAERPKGSFSTLEIQRTEQGDSAMYLCASSLVLGLVYNEQFFGPGTRLTVL.

The chain uses TRBV27 and TRBJ2-1; 9 bases are shared with TRBD1. With V trimmed by 2 bases and J by 2 bases, 13 bases remained unmatched. Germline CDR1 reads MNHEY; CDR2 reads SMNVEV (reference sequence). The CDR3 has 19 amino acids. CDR3 nucleotide sequence: TGTGCCAGCAGTTTACGTCCCGGGACAGGGAAGGGGACCTACAATGAGCAGTTCTTC. Its translation is CASSLRPGTGKGTYNEQFF.

This chain uses TRBV7-2 with TRBJ2-5, with D possibly TRBD2 on 5 matching bases. Trimming took off 0 bases at V and 0 bases at J, with 11 bases between the two ends. The CDR3 loop spans 16 amino acids. Germline assignment: CDR1 SGHTA and CDR2 FQGNSA. The CDR3 nucleotides are TGTGCCAGCAGCTTAGCCTCTAGCCCGTACCAAGAGACCCAGTACTTC. As protein: CASSLASSPYQETQYF.

The chain employs TRBV19 and TRBJ1-4; D remains unclear. The CDR3 extends over 12 amino acids. Germline values: CDR1 LNHDA, CDR2 SQIVND (reference sequence). Trimming left V 3 bases short and J 7 bases short, with 6 bases between. Here the CDR3 reads CASSIALEKLFF. The CDR3 DNA reads as TGTGCCAGTAGTATTGCCCTTGAAAAACTGTTTTTT.

This clone has only a few counts. Other DNA sequences of this sample code for an identical CDR3. In nucleotides, the CDR3 is TGTGCCAGCAGTTACTCAGGGGGCAATCAGCCCCAGCATTTT. Translated, it gives CASSYSGGNQPQHF. This rearrangement joins TRBV6-5 to TRBJ1-5; possible D gene TRBD1, 5 bases. The CDR3 runs to 14 residues. V dropped 0 bases and J dropped 2 bases, with 5 bases sitting between them. Germline lookup yields CDR1 MNHEY and CDR2 SVGAGI.

J is TRBJ2-5 and V is TRBV30; 8 nucleotides align to TRBD1. Trimming took 4 bases from V and 5 from J; bases not matched to a gene: 9. CDR1 GTSNPN and CDR2 SVGIG come from the germline V gene (reference sequence). The CDR3 is made up of 14 amino acids. CDR3 sequence (DNA): TGTGCCTGGACCCGGGACAGGCGCGGGGAGACCCAGTACTTC. Protein sequence: CAWTRDRRGETQYF.

CDR3 DNA: TGTGCCAGCAGCGCTAACAGGGGCTACGAGCAGTACTTC. It encodes CASSANRGYEQYF. This chain connects TRBV3-1 (or the pseudogene TRBV3-2) to TRBJ2-7, with TRBD1 matching over 7 bases. The CDR3 is made up of 13 amino acids. The junction had 4 bases not matched to a gene; V was cut back by 5 bases and J by 3 bases. Germline CDR1 LGHDT, CDR2 YNNKEL (reference sequence).